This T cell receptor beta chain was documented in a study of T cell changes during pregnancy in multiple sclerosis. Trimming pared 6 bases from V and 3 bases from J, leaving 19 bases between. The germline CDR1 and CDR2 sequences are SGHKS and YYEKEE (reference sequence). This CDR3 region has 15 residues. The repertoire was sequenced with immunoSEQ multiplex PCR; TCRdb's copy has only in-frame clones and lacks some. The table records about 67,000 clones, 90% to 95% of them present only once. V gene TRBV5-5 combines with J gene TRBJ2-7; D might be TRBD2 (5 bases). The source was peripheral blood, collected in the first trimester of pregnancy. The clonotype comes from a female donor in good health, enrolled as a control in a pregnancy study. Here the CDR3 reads CASMPSGLMSYEQYF. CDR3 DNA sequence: TGTGCCAGCATGCCCAGCGGCCTGATGAGCTACGAGCAGTACTTC.